A selection of T cell receptor beta chains follows, all from one sample in a study of shared T cell receptors in the human thymus. Profiling relied on immunoSEQ multiplex PCR, and the TCRdb table lists in-frame clones only, not all of them. The sample consists of a few hundred thousand clones, more than 85% of them appearing once. Sequencing was performed on thymocytes. The receptors shown here come from a human donor. Both conserved end residues are part of each CDR3. The D gene is left open where the match is weak. For some rows the clone size is stated as once, few or many, or as a class when expanded; others skip it.

.	TRBV5-1	TRBJ2-7	.	16	CASSTSGKGTTGEQYF	TGCGCCAGCAGCACCTCGGGTAAGGGGACGACGGGCGAGCAGTACTTC
TRBD1	TRBV15	TRBJ2-1	.	17	CATSRDLRDRDYNEQFF	TGTGCCACCAGCAGAGATCTGAGGGACAGGGATTACAATGAGCAGTTCTTC
TRBD1	TRBV4-2	TRBJ1-1	once	16	CASSPKPVRGPDGAFF	TGTGCCAGCAGCCCAAAGCCCGTGAGGGGGCCTGATGGAGCTTTCTTT
.	TRBV4-2	TRBJ2-5	.	13	CASSQDGQKTQYF	TGTGCCAGCAGCCAAGACGGGCAAAAGACCCAGTACTTC
.	TRBV27	TRBJ2-7	once	15	CASSPLHGVWEWQYF	TGTGCCAGCAGTCCCCTCCATGGAGTATGGGAATGGCAGTACTTC
TRBD1	TRBV28	TRBJ2-1	.	15	CASTVGQGRFDEQFF	TGTGCCAGCACCGTGGGACAGGGGAGGTTCGATGAGCAGTTCTTC
.	TRBV29-1	TRBJ1-2	.	11	CSVVTNYGYTF	TGCAGCGTTGTTACTAACTATGGCTACACCTTC
TRBD1	TRBV5-1	TRBJ2-7	.	16	CASSSFPGQGIYEQYF	TGCGCCAGCAGCTCTTTCCCGGGACAGGGCATATACGAGCAGTACTTC
TRBD2	TRBV10-3	TRBJ2-7	.	18	CAISVGLAGDLSAYEQYF	TGTGCCATCAGTGTCGGACTAGCGGGAGATCTATCTGCGTACGAGCAGTACTTC
TRBD1	TRBV28	TRBJ2-7	.	19	CASRNNFPPPGQGPYEQYF	TGTGCCAGCAGAAACAACTTCCCCCCCCCGGGACAGGGGCCCTACGAGCAGTACTTC
.	TRBV6-5	TRBJ2-7	.	13	CASSLTGPYEQYF	TGTGCCAGCAGCTTAACCGGTCCCTACGAGCAGTACTTC
TRBD2	TRBV10-2	TRBJ2-5	.	17	CASSESALAGGRETQYF	TGCGCCAGCAGTGAATCAGCACTAGCGGGAGGGCGGGAGACCCAGTACTTC
.	TRBV5-1	TRBJ1-2	.	16	CASSFGRSRDVNGYTF	TGCGCCAGCAGCTTTGGACGGAGCAGGGATGTAAACGGCTACACCTTC
.	TRBV30	TRBJ1-3	once	18	CAWSLAPAGTISGNTIYF	TGTGCCTGGAGCTTGGCCCCGGCAGGGACCATCTCTGGAAACACCATATATTTT
.	TRBV4-3	TRBJ1-3	.	17	CASSQDPTGMSGNTIYF	TGCGCCAGCAGCCAAGACCCCACAGGGATGTCTGGAAACACCATATATTTT
.	TRBV5-1	TRBJ2-1	.	16	CASSLFRPGHINEQFF	TGCGCCAGCAGCCTCTTTCGGCCAGGGCATATTAATGAGCAGTTCTTC
.	TRBV5-6	TRBJ2-5	.	16	CASSEPPNRDGETQYF	TGTGCCAGCAGCGAGCCTCCCAACAGGGACGGGGAGACCCAGTACTTC
TRBD1	TRBV19	TRBJ2-1	.	17	CASSTKQGANTGDEQFF	TGTGCCAGTAGTACTAAACAGGGGGCTAATACTGGGGATGAGCAGTTCTTC
.	TRBV6-1	TRBJ1-5	.	14	CASMGDDSNQPQHF	TGTGCCAGCATGGGGGACGATAGCAATCAGCCCCAGCATTTT
.	TRBV5-6	TRBJ2-7	.	15	CASSSRTPVRRRQYF	TGTGCCAGCAGCTCCCGGACACCCGTAAGACGGCGGCAGTACTTC
.	TRBV11-2	TRBJ2-1	.	16	CASSSTASAHYNEQFF	TGTGCCAGCAGCTCCACCGCTAGCGCCCACTACAATGAGCAGTTCTTC
.	TRBV7-8	TRBJ1-3	.	17	CASSLAHSIISGNTIYF	TGTGCCAGCAGCTTAGCGCACAGTATTATCTCTGGAAACACCATATATTTT
TRBD1	TRBV14	TRBJ2-7	.	15	CASSQPGQTHYEQYF	TGTGCCAGCAGCCAACCGGGACAGACACATTACGAGCAGTACTTC
TRBD2	TRBV29-1	TRBJ2-2	.	14	CSVRTGGTTGELFF	TGCAGCGTTCGGACGGGGGGGACTACCGGGGAGCTGTTTTTT
.	TRBV28	TRBJ2-4	.	16	CASTDALAGTKNIQYF	TGTGCCAGCACGGATGCGCTAGCAGGGACCAAAAACATTCAGTACTTC
.	TRBV5-6	TRBJ2-7	.	14	CASSLGLSTLEQYF	TGTGCCAGCAGCTTGGGGCTATCTACTTTGGAGCAGTACTTC
.	TRBV20-1	TRBJ2-5	.	9	CSVGETQYF	TGCAGTGTCGGGGAGACCCAGTACTTC
.	TRBV15	TRBJ2-7	.	17	CATSRDPPQGGSYEQYF	TGTGCCACCAGCAGAGATCCCCCCCAGGGTGGCTCCTACGAGCAGTACTTC
.	TRBV15	TRBJ2-6	.	18	CATSREAQGWTGANVLTF	TGTGCCACCAGCAGAGAAGCCCAGGGGTGGACTGGGGCCAACGTCCTGACTTTC
.	TRBV4-1	TRBJ1-4	.	13	CASSPRGSEKLFF	TGCGCCAGCAGCCCTAGGGGGAGTGAAAAACTGTTTTTT
.	TRBV20-1	TRBJ2-7	.	11	CSAGGAYEQYF	TGCAGTGCTGGGGGGGCGTACGAGCAGTACTTC
.	TRBV12-1	TRBJ2-7	.	17	CASSFGGGLADSYEQYF	TGTGCCAGCAGCTTTGGGGGGGGACTAGCGGATTCCTACGAGCAGTACTTC
.	TRBV14	TRBJ2-7	.	13	CASSQRLVVEQYF	TGTGCCAGCAGCCAAAGACTCGTGGTCGAGCAGTACTTC
.	TRBV4-3	TRBJ2-1	.	16	CASSQGALFLFGEQFF	TGCGCCAGCAGCCAAGGGGCCCTTTTTCTTTTTGGTGAGCAGTTCTTC
.	TRBV4-2	TRBJ2-3	once	17	CASSQGGGNRGTDTQYF	TGTGCCAGCAGCCAAGGGGGCGGGAATAGAGGGACAGATACGCAGTATTTT
TRBD2	TRBV28	TRBJ2-7	.	15	CASSLWTSGRPEQYF	TGTGCCAGCAGTTTGTGGACTAGCGGGAGACCCGAGCAGTACTTC
.	TRBV7-2	TRBJ1-5	.	15	CASSLKGYSNQPQHF	TGTGCCAGCAGCTTAAAGGGGTATAGCAATCAGCCCCAGCATTTT
.	TRBV19	TRBJ1-2	.	15	CAHPPFPGGRVGYTF	TGTGCCCACCCTCCGTTCCCGGGGGGCAGAGTGGGCTACACCTTC
.	TRBV10-2	TRBJ2-3	.	18	CASSESKGSTPSTDTQYF	TGCGCCAGCAGTGAGTCGAAAGGCTCCACACCATCCACAGATACGCAGTATTTT
TRBD2	TRBV6-6	TRBJ2-2	.	15	CASTTGTSDTGELFF	TGTGCCAGCACCACCGGGACTAGCGACACCGGGGAGCTGTTTTTT
.	TRBV7-2	TRBJ1-3	.	17	CASSLEGVHRIGNTIYF	TGTGCCAGCAGCTTAGAAGGGGTTCACCGCATTGGAAACACCATATATTTT
.	TRBV11-2	TRBJ1-1	.	11	CASSHTGCAFF	TGTGCCAGCAGCCATACAGGGTGTGCTTTCTTT
.	TRBV11-2	TRBJ2-5	.	15	CASSFDPGVWETQYF	TGTGCCAGCAGCTTCGATCCAGGGGTATGGGAGACCCAGTACTTC
TRBD2	TRBV28	TRBJ2-7	.	14	CASSRGTKPHEQYF	TGTGCCAGCAGCCGGGGGACTAAACCTCACGAGCAGTACTTC
TRBD1	TRBV5-1	TRBJ2-2	.	19	CASSLVPPTGALNTGELFF	TGCGCCAGCAGCTTGGTCCCCCCAACAGGGGCCCTAAACACCGGGGAGCTGTTTTTT
.	TRBV5-8	TRBJ1-2	once	11	CASSRVNGYTF	TGTGCCAGCAGTAGGGTAAATGGCTACACCTTC
TRBD1	TRBV5-1	TRBJ2-2	.	16	CASTKGDRGNTGELFF	TGCGCCAGCACCAAAGGGGACAGGGGGAACACCGGGGAGCTGTTTTTT
TRBD1	TRBV28	TRBJ2-3	.	15	CASGQGAISTDTQYF	TGTGCCAGCGGACAGGGGGCGATTAGCACAGATACGCAGTATTTT
.	TRBV19	TRBJ1-2	.	14	CASSIARGDYGYTF	TGTGCCAGTAGTATAGCAAGAGGGGACTATGGCTACACCTTC
.	TRBV4-3	TRBJ2-1	.	18	CASSQDMARERPRNEQFF	TGCGCCAGCAGCCAAGATATGGCCAGAGAGAGACCTCGGAATGAGCAGTTCTTC
.	TRBV19	TRBJ1-5	.	15	CASSIDRQINQPQHF	TGTGCCAGTAGTATAGATAGACAGATCAATCAGCCCCAGCATTTT
TRBD1	TRBV14	TRBJ1-2	.	15	CASSSRDSPNYGYTF	TGTGCCAGCAGCTCCCGGGACAGCCCTAACTATGGCTACACCTTC
TRBD2	TRBV6-1	TRBJ2-3	once	15	CASSVRGSNTDTQYF	TGTGCCAGCAGTGTGCGCGGGAGTAACACAGATACGCAGTATTTT